These 4 T cell receptor beta chains share one sample of origin, sequenced in a study of T cells in Graves' hyperthyroidism and ophthalmopathy. RNA transcripts yielded amplified TCR beta CDR3 regions. The TCR CDR3 was amplified in a first-round RT-PCR using the HTBI primer set. TCRdb reprocessed the multiplex PCR reads via MiXCR and lists one record per CDR3 protein. Among approximately 870,000 distinct CDR3 sequences, roughly 40% were seen once, and the ten largest hold around 9.3%. Sequenced sample: blood. The receptor source for this set is a young man with Graves' hyperthyroidism.

The chain is built from TRBV10-3 and TRBJ1-2, with TRBD1 matching over 11 bases. This CDR3 spans 15 amino acids. V lost 6 bases, J lost 3 bases, and 6 bases stayed unmatched. Germline values: CDR1 ENHRY, CDR2 SYGVKD. The CDR3 DNA reads TGTGCCATCAGCTTCGGACAGGGGGCGGACTATGGCTACACCTTC. Amino acid sequence: CAISFGQGADYGYTF.

As DNA, the CDR3 is TGCAGTGCTAGAGATCCCGGGACAGGGGTCTACGAGCAGTACTTC. Protein product: CSARDPGTGVYEQYF. This sequence joins TRBV20-1 and TRBJ2-7, with 10 bases lining up with TRBD1. V was clipped by 0 bases and J by 3 bases; unmatched bases: 5. The germline V gene has CDR1 DFQATT and CDR2 SNEGSKA (reference sequence). The CDR3 is made up of 15 amino acids.

The V call is TRBV24-1, the J call TRBJ2-7, with D unresolved. With 11 bases removed from V and 6 bases from J, the gap between germline ends came to 19 bases. CDR1 KGHDR and CDR2 SFDVKD come from the germline V gene. The CDR3 runs 13 residues. Here the CDR3 DNA reads TGTGCCAGCAACACCCCCGCCTATGTCGAGCAGTACTTC. Protein: CASNTPAYVEQYF.

This clonotype was seen a handful of times. V usage is TRBV12-3 or TRBV12-4 and J usage is TRBJ1-6; D not certain. The CDR3 is made up of 14 amino acids. V gave up 3 bases and J gave up 6 bases, with 9 bases separating them. The CDR3 DNA reads as TGTGCCAGCAGTTTTAACAGACCTAATTCACCCCTCCACTTT. Amino acids: CASSFNRPNSPLHF.